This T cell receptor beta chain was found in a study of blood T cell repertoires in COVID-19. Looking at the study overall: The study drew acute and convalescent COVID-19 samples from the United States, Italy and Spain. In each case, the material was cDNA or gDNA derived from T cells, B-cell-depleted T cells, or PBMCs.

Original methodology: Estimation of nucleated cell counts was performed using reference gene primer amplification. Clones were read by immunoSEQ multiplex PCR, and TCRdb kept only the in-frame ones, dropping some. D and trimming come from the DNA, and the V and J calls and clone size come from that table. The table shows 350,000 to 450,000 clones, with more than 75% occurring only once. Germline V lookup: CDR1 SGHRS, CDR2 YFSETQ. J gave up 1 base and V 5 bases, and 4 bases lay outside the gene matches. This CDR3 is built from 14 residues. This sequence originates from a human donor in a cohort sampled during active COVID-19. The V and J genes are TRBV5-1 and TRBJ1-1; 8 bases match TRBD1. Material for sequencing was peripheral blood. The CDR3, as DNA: TGCGCCAGCAGAATTACAGGGGGGAACACTGAAGCTTTCTTT. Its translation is CASRITGGNTEAFF. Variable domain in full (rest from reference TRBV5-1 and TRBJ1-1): KAGVTQTPRYLIKTRGQQVTLSCSPISGHRSVSWYQQTPGQGLQFLFEYFSETQRNKGNFPGRFSGRQFSNSRSEMNVSTLELGDSALYLCASRITGGNTEAFFGQGTRLTVV.